This entry lists 27 T cell receptor beta chains sequenced from one sample in a study of Tregs in tolerant kidney transplant recipients. The data were produced by immunoSEQ multiplex PCR, yet TCRdb's version contains in-frame clones alone and is incomplete. The data contain about 20,000 clones, roughly four fifths of them seen just once; the ten biggest clones take up over 2%. The material sequenced was Tregs from blood. These receptors all come from a human donor in good health.

The rearrangement joins TRBV5-1 to TRBJ2-7, with 14 nucleotides matching TRBD2. The germline V gene has CDR1 SGHRS and CDR2 YFSETQ. This CDR3 spans 15 amino acids. After removal of 4 bases from V and 9 bases from J, the junction contained 9 bases not matched to a gene. The CDR3 spells CASSPGTSGSLGQYF. In DNA form, the CDR3 reads TGCGCCAGCAGCCCAGGGACTAGCGGGAGTTTGGGGCAGTACTTC. Full variable domain (remainder filled in from reference TRBV5-1 and TRBJ2-7): KAGVTQTPRYLIKTRGQQVTLSCSPISGHRSVSWYQQTPGQGLQFLFEYFSETQRNKGNFPGRFSGRQFSNSRSEMNVSTLELGDSALYLCASSPGTSGSLGQYFGPGTRLTVT.

This chain joins TRBV4-3 and TRBJ2-1, with a possible D match to TRBD2 (6 bases). The CDR3 spans 15 residues. CDR1 is LGHNA, CDR2 YSLEER, per germline. V was pared by 0 bases and J by 13 bases, with 19 bases between. In nucleotides, the CDR3 is TGCGCCAGCAGCCAAGAGGTCCGGGGACTCATAGATCAGTTCTTC. Protein product: CASSQEVRGLIDQFF.

This clone has only one observation. V gene TRBV11-2 combines with J gene TRBJ2-7, with D perhaps TRBD2 (6 bases). The CDR3 spans 18 residues. Germline CDR1 reads SGHAT; CDR2 reads FQNNGV. V shed 5 bases and J shed 9 bases, with 32 bases lying between them. The CDR3 protein is CASSHETGPGLFSFVQYF. The CDR3, as DNA: TGTGCCAGCAGCCACGAGACTGGACCGGGACTTTTTTCGTTTGTGCAGTACTTC.

CDR3 sequence: CASSKMTGNYGYTF. Written as DNA, the CDR3 is TGTGCCAGCAGTAAGATGACAGGGAACTATGGCTACACCTTC. The chain recombines TRBV6-1 with TRBJ1-2, with 7 nucleotides matching TRBD1. CDR1 is MNHNS, CDR2 SASEGT, per germline. This CDR3 is 14 amino acids long. The V segment lost 5 bases and the J segment 2 bases; nucleotides outside the gene matches: 5.

The chain joins TRBV11-1 to TRBJ1-2; 8 bases fit TRBD1. Germline V gives CDR1 SGHAT, CDR2 FQDESV (reference sequence). J gave up 7 bases and V 1 base, and 11 bases lay outside the gene matches. CDR3 length: 16 amino acids. For the CDR3, the DNA is TGTGCCAGCAGCTTAGGGCAGGGGGCGATACCGGGTGGCTACACCTTC. It is translated as CASSLGQGAIPGGYTF.

The chain couples TRBV6-1 to TRBJ2-5; D is ambiguous. Germline V gene lookup returns CDR1 MNHNS and CDR2 SASEGT. Trimming removed 7 bases at V and 2 bases at J, with 11 bases between. This CDR3 comprises 13 residues. The CDR3 DNA reads TGTGCCAGCACAATGGCGTGGCAAGAGACCCAGTACTTC. Translating gives CASTMAWQETQYF.

The chain uses TRBV6-1 and TRBJ1-2; D gene unclear. Germline V lookup: CDR1 MNHNS, CDR2 SASEGT. Trimming shortened V by 2 bases and J by 6 bases, and 19 bases separated the two germline ends. This CDR3 contains 16 residues. CDR3: CASSEYWQEGMDGYTF. DNA of the CDR3: TGTGCCAGCAGTGAATATTGGCAGGAAGGGATGGATGGCTACACCTTC.

This chain links TRBV9 with TRBJ2-3; 7 bases are a match to TRBD1. The germline CDR1 and CDR2 sequences are SGDLS and YYNGEE. Losses at the gene ends were 4 bases for V and 1 base for J; bases not matched to a gene: 9. This CDR3 contains 16 residues. CDR3 region: CASSPILGQGTDTQYF. CDR3 DNA: TGTGCCAGCAGCCCTATTCTAGGACAGGGCACAGATACGCAGTATTTT.

This rearrangement joins TRBV6-5 to TRBJ1-6, with D uncertain. The V gene's germline CDR1 is MNHEY and CDR2 SVGAGI. Trimming took 4 bases from V and 7 from J, leaving 8 bases between them. The CDR3 is 13 residues long. CDR3 residues: CASSWTANSPLHF. For the CDR3, the DNA is TGTGCCAGCAGTTGGACGGCCAATTCACCCCTCCACTTT.

The chain couples TRBV30 to TRBJ2-3; D is unclear. This CDR3 has 14 residues. Trimming stripped 3 bases from V and 6 bases from J, with 16 bases between. Germline V gives CDR1 GTSNPN, CDR2 SVGIG (reference sequence). DNA for the CDR3: TGTGCCTGGAGAGCCGCCGGGTCATCGGATACGCAGTATTTT. Protein product: CAWRAAGSSDTQYF.

The rearrangement links TRBV7-2 to TRBJ2-5; D ambiguous. Trimming took off 4 bases at V and 5 bases at J, with 8 bases between the two ends. Germline V gene lookup returns CDR1 SGHTA and CDR2 FQGNSA. The CDR3 sequence is 12 residues long. CDR3 in DNA: TGTGCCAGCAGCTCCCATAGGGAGACCCAGTACTTC. Translation gives CASSSHRETQYF.

The chain combines TRBV7-9 with TRBJ2-5; D is unclear. The CDR3 is 16 amino acids. Between the trimmed V and J ends, which lost 0 bases and 4 bases, there was a span of 15 bases. In germline, CDR1 is SEHNR, CDR2 FQNEAQ (reference sequence). Written as DNA, the CDR3 is TGTGCCAGCAGCTTAGCGCAATCGGTAATGGGAGAGACCCAGTACTTC. Translating gives CASSLAQSVMGETQYF.

This clone was observed a handful of times. The V gene is TRBV20-1, the J gene TRBJ2-4, with no clear D. V lost 3 bases and J 7 bases, leaving 7 bases between the germline ends. From germline, CDR1 is DFQATT and CDR2 SNEGSKA (reference sequence). The CDR3 is 11 amino acids. CDR3: CSARVVNIQYF. The CDR3 nucleotides are TGCAGTGCTAGGGTAGTTAACATTCAGTACTTC.

The CDR3 reads CASRGLGTEAFF. DNA for the CDR3: TGTGCCAGCAGGGGGCTGGGCACTGAAGCTTTCTTT. The rearrangement joins TRBV11-3 to TRBJ1-1, with D possibly being TRBD1 (5 bases). The CDR3 spans 12 residues. The V and J ends lost 6 bases and 4 bases respectively, with 9 bases between them. CDR1 SGHNT and CDR2 YENEEA come from the germline V gene.

The chain carries TRBV5-6 and TRBJ2-3, with D perhaps TRBD2 (6 bases). CDR3 length: 12 residues. Looked up from germline, CDR1 is SGHDT and CDR2 is YYEEEE. With 2 bases removed from V and 8 bases from J, the gap between germline ends came to 9 bases. The DNA of the CDR3 is TGTGCCAGCAGCTTCGGGAGAGCTACGCAGTATTTT. It translates to CASSFGRATQYF.

This rearrangement joins TRBV5-1 to TRBJ2-2, with a weak D call TRBD2 (5 bases). The CDR3 covers 15 residues. V was pared by 4 bases and J by 5 bases, with 15 bases between. Germline loops: CDR1 SGHRS, CDR2 YFSETQ. CDR3 residues: CASSLGGQATGELFF. The CDR3 bases are TGCGCCAGCAGCCTGGGCGGGCAGGCGACCGGGGAGCTGTTTTTT.

The V call is TRBV18, the J call TRBJ2-3; 7 nucleotides align to TRBD2. The trim removed 3 bases at V and 0 bases at J, leaving 3 bases unmatched. CDR1 and CDR2 from the germline V gene are KGHSH and LQKENI. This CDR3 is 15 amino acids long. CDR3 in amino acids: CASSPSGRSTDTQYF. CDR3 nucleotide sequence: TGTGCCAGCTCACCTAGCGGGCGTAGCACAGATACGCAGTATTTT.

The rearrangement links TRBV5-1 to TRBJ2-5; either TRBD1 or TRBD2 may fit D (5 bases each). Germline values: CDR1 SGHRS, CDR2 YFSETQ. Deletions cut 3 bases from V and 7 bases from J, with 16 bases between. There are 14 residues in the CDR3. CDR3 amino acids: CASSWAIDGGTQYF. The CDR3 DNA reads as TGCGCCAGCAGCTGGGCCATTGATGGGGGGACCCAGTACTTC.

V usage is TRBV5-4 and J usage is TRBJ2-5, with TRBD2 matching 7 bases. TRBJ2-7 matches the DNA end more closely, so the J call is doubtful. Germline-derived CDR1 and CDR2 are SGHNT and YYREEE (reference sequence). The CDR3 extends over 17 amino acids. CDR3 residues: CASSLVPLGGRKYEQYF. The DNA of the CDR3 is TGTGCCAGCAGCTTGGTGCCTTTGGGCGGGAGAAAATACGAGCAGTACTTC.

The chain carries TRBV28 and TRBJ2-1; TRBD2 is a possible D gene (5 bases). Germline V CDR1 and CDR2: MDHEN, SYDVKM. The CDR3 sequence is 15 residues long. V dropped 6 bases and J dropped 4 bases, with 16 bases sitting between them. CDR3 amino acids: CASRVSSGRYNEQFF. DNA of the CDR3: TGTGCCAGCAGGGTGTCGAGCGGTAGATACAATGAGCAGTTCTTC.

J is TRBJ2-1 and V is TRBV29-1; 8 bases are shared with TRBD1. Germline values: CDR1 SQVTM, CDR2 ANQGSEA. This CDR3 region has 14 residues. V was clipped by 7 bases and J by 5 bases; unmatched bases: 10. CDR3 residues: CSAGTGMVDNEQFF. CDR3 DNA: TGCAGCGCCGGGACAGGAATGGTGGACAATGAGCAGTTCTTC.

This clone ranks as medium-sized (0.01 to 0.1%). V usage is TRBV4-1 and J usage is TRBJ2-2, with D possibly being TRBD2 (7 bases). The CDR3 consists of 15 residues. CDR1 and CDR2 from the germline V gene are MGHRA and YSYEKL. The germline V and J ends were trimmed by 0 bases and 4 bases, with 9 bases remaining between them. CDR3 protein: CASSQDRGGTGELFF. The CDR3 DNA follows: TGCGCCAGCAGCCAAGATAGGGGGGGCACCGGGGAGCTGTTTTTT.

The chain recombines TRBV7-2 with TRBJ2-1; D unresolved. V lost 5 bases to trimming and J lost 10 bases, with 12 bases between them. This CDR3 spans 12 amino acids. Germline CDR1 is SGHTA and CDR2 is FQGNSA. The CDR3: CASSLSLGEQFF. In DNA form, the CDR3 reads TGTGCCAGCAGCCTAAGCCTGGGCGAGCAGTTCTTC.

The gene calls are TRBV7-2 and TRBJ2-5; 7 positions agree with TRBD1. CDR1 is SGHTA, CDR2 FQGNSA, per germline. J lost 5 bases, V lost 5 bases, and 5 bases had no gene match. CDR3 length: 13 residues. The CDR3 reads CASSLQGWETQYF. The CDR3 DNA reads as TGTGCCAGCAGCCTACAGGGGTGGGAGACCCAGTACTTC.

This sequence joins TRBV27 and TRBJ1-5, with D possibly matching TRBD1 (6 bases). The V gene's germline CDR1 is MNHEY and CDR2 SMNVEV (reference sequence). The CDR3 is 13 amino acids. V lost 3 bases, J lost 7 bases, and 10 bases lay in between. CDR3 DNA: TGTGCCAGCAGTTTCATCAGGGGCCAGCCCCAGCATTTT. This codes for CASSFIRGQPQHF.

The chain links TRBV4-1 to TRBJ2-3, with 11 bases identical to TRBD2. The CDR3 length is 18 residues. The germline V gene encodes CDR1 MGHRA and CDR2 YSYEKL. The J segment lost 2 bases and the V segment lost 3 bases, leaving 10 bases of the junction unmatched. For the CDR3, the DNA is TGCGCCAGCAGCCAGGCTCAGCTAGCGGGGGGTTACACAGATACGCAGTATTTT. Translating it yields CASSQAQLAGGYTDTQYF.

The chain employs TRBV19 and TRBJ1-1, with D unclear. The germline V and J ends were trimmed by 6 bases and 1 base, with 15 bases remaining between them. The CDR3 totals 15 residues. Germline V gene sequence: CDR1 LNHDA, CDR2 SQIVND (reference sequence). CDR3 nucleotide sequence: TGTGCCAGTAGGCCTAATGTTCCTCCGAACACTGAAGCTTTCTTT. As protein: CASRPNVPPNTEAFF.